The clone carrying this TCR beta chain was observed a handful of times. Its cognate antigen is unknown. This record belongs to a study of naive and memory T cell subsets. The beta constant-region primer was an equimolar mix of two oligonucleotides covering TRBC1 and TRBC2. Ligated cDNA was amplified by four rounds of PCR with nested alpha and beta constant-region primers and SP2. Ligation attached a single-stranded oligonucleotide with a 12-nucleotide UMI and the SP2 primer to the cDNA 3' end. MiXCR, applied by TCRdb to the UMI-ligation and nested PCR reads, yields one record per CDR3 protein. The data contain over 90,000 distinct CDR3 sequences, 11% of them singletons. Per germline, CDR1 DFQATT and CDR2 SNEGSKA (reference sequence). The CDR3 is made up of 15 amino acids. Losses at the gene ends were 0 bases for V and 9 bases for J; bases not matched to a gene: 11. Notes on the study in general: Especially in CD8 cells, naive repertoires contained a few larger clonotypes, possibly CD45RA-re-expressing memory cells.

V is TRBV20-1 and J is TRBJ2-1; 7 bases map to TRBD2. The receptor was isolated from a human donor in good health. The sample comprised naive CD4+ T cells from blood. The CDR3 protein is CSARDSQRDGVEQFF. In DNA form, the CDR3 reads TGCAGTGCTAGAGATTCCCAGCGGGACGGGGTTGAGCAGTTCTTC.